The sequence of this T cell receptor (beta chain) was determined in a study of cytomegalovirus exposure and HLA in healthy donors. Overall study context: The platform used for the 110 or so validation repertoires matched that of the roughly 670 first-cohort repertoires, a later analysis reported.

General observations from the study: That first-cohort TCR clusters tended to co-occur in the 95 to 150 validation repertoires was found in a later analysis.

To note about this clone: Its antigen is currently unknown.

Germline assignment: CDR1 SGHTA and CDR2 FQGNSA. V was cut by 5 bases and J by 6 bases, with 14 bases left in between. The length of the CDR3 is 13 residues. The protocol was immunoSEQ multiplex PCR, while the TCRdb copy is restricted to in-frame clones and leaves out a portion. The sample lists about 110,000 clones, 88% occurring once. Sequences were obtained from PBMCs. This sequence joins TRBV7-2 and TRBJ2-7, with a possible D match to TRBD2 (6 bases). The TCR sequence derives from a woman aged 18-35 years in good health and CMV-seronegative. Written as DNA, the CDR3 is TGTGCCAGCAGCAGAACTTACGGGGGCGAGCAGTACTTC. It is translated as CASSRTYGGEQYF.